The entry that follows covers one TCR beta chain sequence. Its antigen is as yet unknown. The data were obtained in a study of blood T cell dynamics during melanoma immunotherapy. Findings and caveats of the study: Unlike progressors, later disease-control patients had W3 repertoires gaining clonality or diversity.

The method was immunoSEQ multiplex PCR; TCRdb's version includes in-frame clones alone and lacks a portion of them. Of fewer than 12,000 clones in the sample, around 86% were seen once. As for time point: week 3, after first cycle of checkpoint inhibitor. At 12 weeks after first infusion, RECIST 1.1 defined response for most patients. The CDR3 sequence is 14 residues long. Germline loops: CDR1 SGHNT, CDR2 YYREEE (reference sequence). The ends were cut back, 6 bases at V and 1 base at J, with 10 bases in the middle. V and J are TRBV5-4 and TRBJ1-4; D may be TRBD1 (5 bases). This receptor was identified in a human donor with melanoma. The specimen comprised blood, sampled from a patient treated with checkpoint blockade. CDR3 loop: CASTSGGTNEKLFF. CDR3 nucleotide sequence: TGTGCCAGCACCTCCGGGGGAACTAATGAAAAACTGTTTTTT.